These 23 T cell receptor beta chains share one sample of origin, sequenced in a study of T-cell reconstitution after alpha-beta-depleted transplantation in children. A library of TCRbeta sequences, prepared with unique molecular identifiers, was generated. Using its own MiXCR run on the PCR reads, TCRdb lists one record per CDR3 protein. The sample gives about 58,000 distinct CDR3 sequences, 35% to 55% of which show up once; 95% to 98% is in the top ten. The sample in question was PBMCs, mostly from graft donor cells, obtained 360 days after TCRalphabeta/CD19-depleted stem cell transplant. These receptors were obtained from a male patient younger than 18 who had a stem cell transplant for acute lymphoblastic leukemia, so the T cells may come from the graft donor.

The rearrangement uses TRBV5-1 and TRBJ1-1; TRBD1 matches 8 bases. Losses at the gene ends were 4 bases for V and 0 bases for J; bases not matched to a gene: 2. The CDR3 is made up of 14 amino acids. The germline CDR1 and CDR2 sequences are SGHRS and YFSETQ. The CDR3 protein is CASSTDRVNTEAFF. The CDR3 nucleotides are TGCGCCAGCAGCACGGACAGGGTGAACACTGAAGCTTTCTTT.

The V call is TRBV2, the J call TRBJ1-4; D not resolved. Germline CDR1 is SNHLY and CDR2 is FYNNEI. V gave up 1 base and J gave up 4 bases, with 10 bases separating them. The CDR3 covers 15 residues. CDR3 sequence: CASSEVGNYNEKLFF. The DNA for the CDR3 is TGTGCCAGCAGTGAAGTCGGGAACTATAATGAAAAACTGTTTTTT.

The chain has TRBV5-1 and TRBJ2-3; either TRBD1 or TRBD2 may fit D (5 bases each). The CDR3 is made up of 14 amino acids. Germline lookup yields CDR1 SGHRS and CDR2 YFSETQ. V lost 1 base and J lost 6, with 12 bases in between. DNA for the CDR3: TGCGCCAGCAGCTTGTTACGGGGCGGGGATACGCAGTATTTT. Its translation: CASSLLRGGDTQYF.

J is TRBJ1-1 and V is TRBV7-9, with D possibly TRBD1 on 5 matching bases. Germline V CDR1 and CDR2: SEHNR, FQNEAQ (reference sequence). The V gene lost 5 bases and the J gene lost 8 bases, with 12 bases spanning the gap. There are 12 residues in the CDR3. The CDR3 nucleotides are TGTGCCAGCAGCCGCGGGGGAGCCGAAGCTTTCTTT. It yields the protein CASSRGGAEAFF.

This clonotype turned up a few times. The chain joins TRBV6-5 to TRBJ1-4; no clear D gene. V lost 6 bases and J 4 bases, leaving 12 bases between the germline ends. Germline CDR1 reads MNHEY; CDR2 reads SVGAGI. The CDR3 contains 14 residues. The chain's CDR3 is CASSYRPDNEKLFF. Written as DNA, the CDR3 is TGTGCCAGCAGCTACCGGCCGGATAATGAAAAACTGTTTTTT.

Written as DNA, the CDR3 is TGTGCCAGCATTCCCGGGACAGGGGGAGGCAATGAGCAGTTCTTC. Its protein product is CASIPGTGGGNEQFF. The rearrangement uses TRBV12-3 or TRBV12-4 and TRBJ2-1; TRBD1 agrees at 11 bases. This CDR3 spans 15 amino acids. Trimming took 7 bases from V and 6 from J; bases not matched to a gene: 8.

The J gene is TRBJ2-1, the V gene TRBV11-1; possibly TRBD2 for D (5 bases). Looked up from germline, CDR1 is SGHAT and CDR2 is FQDESV (reference sequence). The V end was cut by 2 bases, the J end by 4 bases, with 9 bases between. This CDR3 has 14 residues. CDR3 sequence (DNA): TGTGCCAGCAGCTTACGGGGAGTGTACAATGAGCAGTTCTTC. Its protein is CASSLRGVYNEQFF.

This clonotype was picked up a small number of times. The V and J genes are TRBV20-1 and TRBJ1-5; D is unresolved. Trimming removed 3 bases from V and 5 bases from J, with 8 bases in between. The CDR3 runs 12 residues. Germline V gene lookup returns CDR1 DFQATT and CDR2 SNEGSKA (reference sequence). CDR3 in DNA: TGCAGTGCTAGGGGTTTGGATCAGCCCCAGCATTTT. Translating gives CSARGLDQPQHF.

This chain joins TRBV11-2 and TRBJ2-3, with TRBD2 identical over 13 bases. CDR1 is SGHAT, CDR2 FQNNGV, per germline. The length of the CDR3 is 16 residues. J was trimmed by 2 bases and V by 5 bases; bases with no gene match: 4. Here the CDR3 reads CASSIGTSGTTDTQYF. The CDR3 DNA follows: TGTGCCAGCAGCATAGGGACTAGCGGGACCACAGATACGCAGTATTTT.

This clonotype came up once. The J gene is TRBJ2-5, the V gene TRBV20-1; 8 bases are shared with TRBD2. In germline, CDR1 is DFQATT, CDR2 SNEGSKA (reference sequence). Trimming at V came to 3 bases and at J to 5 bases, leaving 2 bases not matched to a gene. CDR3 length equals 12 residues. The CDR3, as DNA: TGCAGTGCTAGCGGGGGGGCGGAGACCCAGTACTTC. This translates into CSASGGAETQYF.

This clonotype was seen a handful of times. This rearrangement joins TRBV4-1 to TRBJ2-3; D is unclear. Trimming cost V 0 bases and J 6 bases, with 7 bases left between them. The CDR3 totals 13 residues. Germline V gene data show CDR1 as MGHRA and CDR2 as YSYEKL. The CDR3 DNA follows: TGCGCCAGCAGCCAAGACGGGCAGGATACGCAGTATTTT. This translates into CASSQDGQDTQYF.

This chain links TRBV20-1 with TRBJ2-1, with TRBD2 identical over 12 bases. Germline V gene lookup returns CDR1 DFQATT and CDR2 SNEGSKA (reference sequence). The CDR3 covers 14 residues. Trimming at V came to 5 bases and at J to 9 bases, leaving 8 bases not matched to a gene. The CDR3, as DNA: TGCAGTGCTGGCAGTCTAGCGGGAGGGGGTGAGCAGTTCTTC. Translated, it gives CSAGSLAGGGEQFF.

The chain is built from TRBV7-9 and TRBJ2-2; a possible D gene is TRBD1 (6 bases). This CDR3 region has 16 residues. CDR1 SEHNR and CDR2 FQNEAQ come from the germline V gene (reference sequence). V was shortened by 4 bases and J by 4 bases, with 16 bases between the two germline ends. The CDR3 DNA sequence: TGTGCCAGCAGCTCTCCGCTGACAGGATTCACCGGGGAGCTGTTTTTT. Its translation: CASSSPLTGFTGELFF.

CDR3 nucleotides: TGTGCCAGAAGGGCAGATACGCAGTATTTT. Protein sequence: CARRADTQYF. The chain has TRBV27 and TRBJ2-3, with no clear D. Germline-derived CDR1 and CDR2 are MNHEY and SMNVEV (reference sequence). The CDR3 sequence is 10 residues long. Trimming left V 9 bases short and J 4 bases short, with 5 bases between.

This clonotype has only a few counts. The chain employs TRBV12-3 or TRBV12-4 and TRBJ2-3; no definite D call. The CDR3 totals 13 residues. V gave up 3 bases and J gave up 2 bases, with 6 bases separating them. The CDR3 region is CASSLGITDTQYF. CDR3 sequence (DNA): TGTGCCAGCAGTTTGGGGATCACAGATACGCAGTATTTT.

The CDR3 loop is CSARDPLSGTQYF. The CDR3 DNA reads as TGCAGTGCTAGAGATCCACTGTCAGGGACCCAGTACTTC. The genes are TRBV20-1 and TRBJ2-5; D not resolved. Looked up from germline, CDR1 is DFQATT and CDR2 is SNEGSKA (reference sequence). The CDR3 sequence is 13 residues long. The V end was cut by 0 bases, the J end by 7 bases, with 12 bases between.

This clonotype was observed a few times. The rearrangement uses TRBV9 and TRBJ2-1; D not certain. The germline V gene encodes CDR1 SGDLS and CDR2 YYNGEE. The V end lost 0 bases, the J end lost 10 bases, and 8 bases lay between the germline ends. This CDR3 region has 12 residues. The CDR3 region has the DNA TGTGCCAGCAGCGTAGTGTCTTGGGAGCAGTTCTTC. Its protein is CASSVVSWEQFF.

V usage is TRBV24-1 and J usage is TRBJ1-4, with D perhaps matching TRBD1 (6 bases). The CDR3 runs 20 residues. V was shortened by 3 bases and J by 8 bases, with 30 bases between the two germline ends. CDR1 is KGHDR and CDR2 is SFDVKD in the germline V gene. The CDR3 region is CATSDTSDRTKGMIREKLFF. DNA for the CDR3: TGTGCCACCAGTGATACCTCCGACAGGACCAAAGGGATGATTAGGGAAAAACTGTTTTTT.

The chain uses TRBV4-3 and TRBJ2-2; 9 nucleotides agree with TRBD1. Trimming at V came to 0 bases and at J to 5 bases, leaving 7 bases not matched to a gene. Germline CDR1 and CDR2: LGHNA and YSLEER. CDR3 length: 17 residues. DNA of the CDR3: TGCGCCAGCAGCCAAGAGCCGGGACAGGGACTTACCGGGGAGCTGTTTTTT. It is translated as CASSQEPGQGLTGELFF.

The rearrangement links TRBV5-1 to TRBJ2-7; D call uncertain. The ends were cut back, 1 base at V and 0 bases at J, with 11 bases in the middle. The CDR3 is 15 amino acids. Germline-derived CDR1 and CDR2 are SGHRS and YFSETQ. The CDR3 DNA reads as TGCGCCAGCAGCTTGAGGACGGGCAGCTCCTACGAGCAGTACTTC. Amino acids: CASSLRTGSSYEQYF.

This clonotype showed up many times. This chain uses TRBV6-1 with TRBJ2-2; no firm D call. V lost 1 base and J 1 base, leaving 4 bases between the germline ends. The CDR3 loop spans 14 amino acids. Germline V gives CDR1 MNHNS, CDR2 SASEGT. The CDR3 loop is CASSEERNTGELFF. CDR3 sequence (DNA): TGTGCCAGCAGTGAAGAGCGGAACACCGGGGAGCTGTTTTTT.

As DNA, the CDR3 is TGCAGCCAGGAAGACTACGAGCAGTACTTC. It specifies CSQEDYEQYF. The rearrangement links TRBV29-1 to TRBJ2-7, with D hard to call. CDR1 SQVTM and CDR2 ANQGSEA come from the germline V gene. Trimming took 8 bases from V and 3 from J, leaving 8 bases between them. The CDR3 consists of 10 residues.

This clonotype was detected a few times. The chain employs TRBV20-1 and TRBJ2-4, with 7 bases lining up with TRBD2. Germline V gene data show CDR1 as DFQATT and CDR2 as SNEGSKA (reference sequence). The trim removed 2 bases at V and 0 bases at J, leaving 1 base unmatched. This CDR3 is built from 14 residues. The CDR3: CSARTSVAKNIQYF. Written as DNA, the CDR3 is TGCAGTGCTAGAACTAGCGTAGCCAAAAACATTCAGTACTTC.